One and the same sample provided the 10 T cell receptor beta chains below, sequenced in a study of Graves' ophthalmopathy and Graves' hyperthyroidism. The TCR beta CDR3 regions underwent amplification from RNA transcripts. Amplification began with first-round RT-PCR using HTBI primers, then second-round multiplex PCR was performed. One entry per CDR3 protein results from TCRdb running MiXCR on the multiplex PCR reads. This sample has 350,000 to 400,000 distinct CDR3 sequences, with 15% to 20% found just once. What was sequenced was peripheral blood. These receptors were taken from a woman under 30 with Graves' ophthalmopathy.

The chain couples TRBV12-5 to TRBJ2-5; D perhaps matches TRBD1 (6 bases). The CDR3 spans 14 residues. Trimming took 5 bases from V and 1 from J, leaving 11 bases between them. CDR1 and CDR2 from the germline V gene are LGHNT and FRNRAP. The DNA of the CDR3 is TGTGCTAGTGGTCCCGGGACAACCCAAGAGACCCAGTACTTC. Protein: CASGPGTTQETQYF.

At least ten counts were recorded for this clonotype. This chain connects TRBV7-9 to TRBJ1-1; D gene uncertain. V shed 4 bases and J shed 4 bases, with 10 bases lying between them. The CDR3 length is 13 residues. Germline V gene data show CDR1 as SEHNR and CDR2 as FQNEAQ (reference sequence). CDR3 DNA sequence: TGTGCCAGCAGCTCTTACTTCAGCACTGAAGCTTTCTTT. Encoded protein: CASSSYFSTEAFF.

This clonotype was counted many times. The chain links TRBV18 to TRBJ1-5; D may be TRBD1 (5 bases). Looked up from germline, CDR1 is KGHSH and CDR2 is LQKENI. V lost 1 base and J 5 bases, leaving 15 bases between the germline ends. The CDR3 covers 16 residues. This CDR3 is CASSPRREGLDQPQHF. CDR3 coding DNA: TGTGCCAGCTCACCACGGCGAGAGGGGCTGGATCAGCCCCAGCATTTT.

The chain employs TRBV7-4 and TRBJ2-5; TRBD1 matches at 8 bases. Germline values: CDR1 SGHVT, CDR2 SQSDAQ. V was clipped by 2 bases and J by 4 bases; unmatched bases: 30. This CDR3 spans 23 amino acids. The CDR3: CASSLTTLLRTGTIRGFGETQYF. The CDR3 nucleotides are TGTGCCAGCAGCTTAACTACCCTATTAAGGACAGGGACGATTAGGGGTTTTGGAGAGACCCAGTACTTC. Full variable domain (rest looked up from reference TRBV7-4 and TRBJ2-5): GAGVSQSPRYKVAKRGRDVALRCDSISGHVTLYWYRQTLGQGSEVLTYSQSDAQRDKSGRPSGRFSAERPERSVSTLKIQRTEQGDSAVYLCASSLTTLLRTGTIRGFGETQYFGPGTRLLVL.

This clonotype was recorded many times. This rearrangement joins TRBV6-1 to TRBJ2-5, with D hard to call. The CDR3 runs 16 residues. The germline V gene has CDR1 MNHNS and CDR2 SASEGT. The V end lost 0 bases, the J end lost 5 bases, and 16 bases lay between the germline ends. Here the CDR3 reads CASSEAGGKGGETQYF. DNA for the CDR3: TGTGCCAGCAGTGAAGCGGGCGGTAAAGGTGGGGAGACCCAGTACTTC.

The chain couples TRBV9 to TRBJ1-2; no firm D call. This CDR3 region has 16 residues. CDR1 SGDLS and CDR2 YYNGEE come from the germline V gene. Trimming stripped 3 bases from V and 1 base from J, with 16 bases between. The CDR3 DNA follows: TGTGCCAGCAGCGGGGTCCGCGCCAGTGTTAACTATGGCTACACCTTC. Protein: CASSGVRASVNYGYTF.

Many counts were recorded for this clonotype. The chain couples TRBV12-3 or TRBV12-4 to TRBJ2-7; 7 nucleotides align to TRBD2. V shed 3 bases, J shed 1 base, and the junction held 3 bases outside the gene matches. CDR3 length: 14 residues. In DNA form, the CDR3 reads TGTGCCAGCAGTTTTGGGGGGGATTCCTACGAGCAGTACTTC. Its protein product is CASSFGGDSYEQYF.

This clonotype has at least ten counts. The chain combines TRBV13 with TRBJ2-7; 8 bases line up with TRBD1. The V and J ends lost 5 bases and 2 bases, in that order; junction bases with no gene match: 8. The CDR3 has 15 residues. Germline V gene data show CDR1 as PRHDT and CDR2 as FYEKMQ (reference sequence). Written as DNA, the CDR3 is TGTGCCAGCAGCGAAACAGGGGGTAGGGCCTACGAGCAGTACTTC. Translating it yields CASSETGGRAYEQYF.

This clonotype was observed many times. This chain uses TRBV6-2 or TRBV6-3 with TRBJ1-5; D is possibly TRBD1 (6 bases). Germline values: CDR1 MNHEY, CDR2 SVGEGT. Trimming shortened V by 10 bases and J by 1 base, and 23 bases separated the two germline ends. This CDR3 region has 17 residues. CDR3 nucleotides: TGTGCCACCGCCCGACAGGTAAAAAGGAGGAGCAATCAGCCCCAGCATTTT. It codes for CATARQVKRRSNQPQHF.

This clonotype was counted at least ten times. The rearrangement uses TRBV28 and TRBJ2-5, with D possibly called TRBD1 or TRBD2 (6 bases each). CDR1 and CDR2 (germline): MDHEN, SYDVKM. Trimming left V 5 bases short and J 5 bases short, with 18 bases between. The CDR3 spans 15 residues. The CDR3 DNA reads as TGTGCCAGCAGTCCGGTTTGGGGGGCGGAGGAGACCCAGTACTTC. Its protein product is CASSPVWGAEETQYF.